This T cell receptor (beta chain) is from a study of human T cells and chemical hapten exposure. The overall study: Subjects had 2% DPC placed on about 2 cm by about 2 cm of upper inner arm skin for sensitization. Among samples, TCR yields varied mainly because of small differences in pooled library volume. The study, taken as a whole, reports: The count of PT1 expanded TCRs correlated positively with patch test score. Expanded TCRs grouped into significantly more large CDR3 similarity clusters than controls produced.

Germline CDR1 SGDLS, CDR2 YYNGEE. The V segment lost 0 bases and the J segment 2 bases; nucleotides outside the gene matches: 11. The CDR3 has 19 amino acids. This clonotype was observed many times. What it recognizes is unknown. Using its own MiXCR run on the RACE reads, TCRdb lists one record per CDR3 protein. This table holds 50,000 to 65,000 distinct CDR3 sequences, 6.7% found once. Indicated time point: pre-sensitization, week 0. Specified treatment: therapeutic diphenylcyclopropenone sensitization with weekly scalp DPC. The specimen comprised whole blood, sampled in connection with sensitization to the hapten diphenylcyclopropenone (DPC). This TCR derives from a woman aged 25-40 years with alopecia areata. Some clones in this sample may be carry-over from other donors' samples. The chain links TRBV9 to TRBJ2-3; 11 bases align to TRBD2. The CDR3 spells CASSVATRASGGITDTQYF. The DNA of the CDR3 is TGTGCCAGCAGCGTAGCTACGAGAGCTAGCGGGGGGATCACAGATACGCAGTATTTT.